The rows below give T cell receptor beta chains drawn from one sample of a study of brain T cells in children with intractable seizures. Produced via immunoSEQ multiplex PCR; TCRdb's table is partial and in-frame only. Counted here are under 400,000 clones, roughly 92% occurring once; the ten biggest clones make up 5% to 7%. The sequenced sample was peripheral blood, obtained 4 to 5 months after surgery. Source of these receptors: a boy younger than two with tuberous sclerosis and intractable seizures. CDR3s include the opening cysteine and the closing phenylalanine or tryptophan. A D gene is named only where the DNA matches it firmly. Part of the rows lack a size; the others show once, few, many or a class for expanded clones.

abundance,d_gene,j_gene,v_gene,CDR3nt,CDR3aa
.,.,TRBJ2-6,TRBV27,TGTGCCGCCCGAGGGACGGTTAGCTCTGGGGCCAACGTCCTGACTTTC,CAARGTVSSGANVLTF
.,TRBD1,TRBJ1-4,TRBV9,TGTGCCAGCAGCGTGGCGGGACAGCCTAATGAAAAACTGTTTTTT,CASSVAGQPNEKLFF
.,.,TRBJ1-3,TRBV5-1,TGCGCCAGCAGCCCAGGGTCTGGAAACACCATATATTTT,CASSPGSGNTIYF
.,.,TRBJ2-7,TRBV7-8,TGTGCCAGCAGCTTAGGCTCTCAGCCCCGAGCGGACTACGAGCAGTACTTC,CASSLGSQPRADYEQYF
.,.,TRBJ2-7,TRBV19,TGTGCCGGGACCTACGAGCAGTACTTC,CAGTYEQYF
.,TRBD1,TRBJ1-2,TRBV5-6,TGTGCCAGCAGCCGGGACAGAGCTAACTATGGCTACACCTTC,CASSRDRANYGYTF
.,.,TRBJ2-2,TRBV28,TGTGCCAGCAGCGGGGGTCTCACCGCCGGGGAGCTGTTTTTT,CASSGGLTAGELFF
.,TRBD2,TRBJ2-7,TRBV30,TGTGCCTGGAGTGTCGGCGGGAGTAGATACGAGCAGTACTTC,CAWSVGGSRYEQYF
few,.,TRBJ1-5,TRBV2,TGTGCCAGCAGTGAAGCGAGACGGCGCTCTAATCAGCCCCAGCATTTT,CASSEARRRSNQPQHF
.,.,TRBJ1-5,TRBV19,TGTGCCAGTAGTGTCACAGAGTATAGCAATCAGCCCCAGCATTTT,CASSVTEYSNQPQHF
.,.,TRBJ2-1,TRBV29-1,TGCAGCGTTGACACACCTGAGCAGTTCTTC,CSVDTPEQFF
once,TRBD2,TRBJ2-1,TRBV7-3,TGTGCCAGCAGCGTGGGACTAGCGGGGGGAAATGAGCAGTTCTTC,CASSVGLAGGNEQFF
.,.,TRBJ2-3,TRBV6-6,TGTGCCAGCGGGGAGAGGGGGGACACAGATACGCAGTATTTT,CASGERGDTDTQYF
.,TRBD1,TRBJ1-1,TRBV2,TGTGCCAGCAGTGGAGTAGGGACAGGGGAGGTCACTGAAGCTTTCTTT,CASSGVGTGEVTEAFF
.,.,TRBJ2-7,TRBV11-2,TGTGCCAGCAGCTCTGGAGTAAGCTACGAGCAGTACTTC,CASSSGVSYEQYF
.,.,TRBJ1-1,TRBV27,TGTGCCAGCAGCCCGCTGATGAACACTGAAGCTTTCTTT,CASSPLMNTEAFF
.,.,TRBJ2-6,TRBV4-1,TGCGCCAGCAGCCAAGCGGACAGCCCCACTGGGGCCAACGTCCTGACTTTC,CASSQADSPTGANVLTF
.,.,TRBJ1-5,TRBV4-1,TGCGCCAGCAGCCAGGGTATGGGGAGCAATCAGCCCCAGCATTTT,CASSQGMGSNQPQHF
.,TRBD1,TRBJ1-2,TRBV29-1,TGCAGCGTTGAAGATCGGGACAGAGATGGCTACACCTTC,CSVEDRDRDGYTF
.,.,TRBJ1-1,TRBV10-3,TGTGCCATCAGGCCCGGGTCAGGGCGTAACACTGAAGCTTTCTTT,CAIRPGSGRNTEAFF
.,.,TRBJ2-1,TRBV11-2,TGTGCCAGCGCTGTGGGGTCTAGGCAGTTCTTC,CASAVGSRQFF
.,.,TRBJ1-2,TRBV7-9,TGTGCCAGCAGCTTAGCTGGGACCAACTATGGCTACACCTTC,CASSLAGTNYGYTF
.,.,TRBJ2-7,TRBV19,TGTGCCAGTAGTATGGCGGGGGCAAACCCCTACTACGAGCAGTACTTC,CASSMAGANPYYEQYF
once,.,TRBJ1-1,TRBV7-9,TGTGCCAGCAGCTTACGACAAATAAGTGGTACTGAAGCTTTCTTT,CASSLRQISGTEAFF
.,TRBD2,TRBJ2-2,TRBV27,TGTGCCAGCAGCCCGCGGGAGGCGGCCGGGGAGCTGTTTTTT,CASSPREAAGELFF
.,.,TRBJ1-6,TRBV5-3,TGTGCCAGAGACTACCCCCATTCACCCCTCCACTTT,CARDYPHSPLHF
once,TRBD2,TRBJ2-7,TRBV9,TGTGCCAGCAGCGTAGGGGGTCTAGCGGCCTACGAGCAGTACTTC,CASSVGGLAAYEQYF
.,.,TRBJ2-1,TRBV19,TGTGCCAGTACCCCCGGGACACACTCCTACAATGAGCAGTTCTTC,CASTPGTHSYNEQFF
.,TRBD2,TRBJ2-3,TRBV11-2,TGTGCCAGCAGCCCGGGACTAGCGGGAGGGCCGACAGATACGCAGTATTTT,CASSPGLAGGPTDTQYF
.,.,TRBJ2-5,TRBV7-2,TGTGCCAGCAGCCCGAGAGCAGTTCAAGAGACCCAGTACTTC,CASSPRAVQETQYF
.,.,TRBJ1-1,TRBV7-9,TGTGCCAGCACGGGGGGCGCTGAAGCTTTCTTT,CASTGGAEAFF
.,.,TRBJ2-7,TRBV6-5,TGTGCCAGCAGTTACTCGAAAGCCGACGAGCAGTACTTC,CASSYSKADEQYF
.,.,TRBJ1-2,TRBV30,TGTGCCTGGAGCCCGGGGGGGCAAGGCTATGGCTACACCTTC,CAWSPGGQGYGYTF
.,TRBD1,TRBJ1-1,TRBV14,TGTGCCAGCAGCCAAAGGAGTACAGGGGGCAAGGCTGAAGCTTTCTTT,CASSQRSTGGKAEAFF
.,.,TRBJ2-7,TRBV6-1,TGTGCCAGCAGTGACAGGTCGGACGAGCAGTACTTC,CASSDRSDEQYF
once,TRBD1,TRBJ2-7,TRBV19,TGTGCCAGTAGGTGGACAGGTGACTCCTACGAGCAGTACTTC,CASRWTGDSYEQYF
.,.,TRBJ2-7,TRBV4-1,TGCGCCAGCAGCCAAGTAACCAGCCGTTACGAGCAGTACTTC,CASSQVTSRYEQYF
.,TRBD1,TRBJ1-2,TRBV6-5,TGTGCCAGCAGTTACATAGGGGGCGTCACCTTC,CASSYIGGVTF
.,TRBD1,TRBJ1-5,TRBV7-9,TGTGCCAGCAGCTTAACAGGGGGCAATCAGCCCCAGCATTTT,CASSLTGGNQPQHF
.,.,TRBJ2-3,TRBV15,TGTGCCACCAGCAGAGCAACAGGGTTTCCGAGCACAGATACGCAGTATTTT,CATSRATGFPSTDTQYF
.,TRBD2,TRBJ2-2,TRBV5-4,TGTGCCAGCAGCACGGGACTAGCGGGAGACACCGGGGAGCTGTTTTTT,CASSTGLAGDTGELFF
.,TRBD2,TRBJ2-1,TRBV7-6,TGTGCCAGCAGCTTAGCGGAGGGACTAGCGGGAGGTTTTGGGCAGTTCTTC,CASSLAEGLAGGFGQFF
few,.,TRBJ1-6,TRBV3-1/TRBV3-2,TGTGCCAGCAGCTATCTCCCGGGAGATTTCAATTCACCCCTCCACTTT,CASSYLPGDFNSPLHF
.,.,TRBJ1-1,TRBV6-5,TGTGCCAGCAGTCTACAGGGCTTTGTGAACACTGAAGCTTTCTTT,CASSLQGFVNTEAFF
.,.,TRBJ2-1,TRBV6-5,TGTGCCAGCAGTTACTCCAGGGGGGGGTTCAATGAGCAGTTCTTC,CASSYSRGGFNEQFF
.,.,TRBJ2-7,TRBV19,TGTGCCAGTAGTATCCCGTCCTACGAGCAGTACTTC,CASSIPSYEQYF
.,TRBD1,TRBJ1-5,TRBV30,TGTGCCTGGAGTGGAGACAGGGATCAGCCCCAGCATTTT,CAWSGDRDQPQHF